This TCR beta chain stems from a study of blood T cell repertoires in COVID-19. In the study overall: Italy, Spain and the United States were the sources of the convalescent and acute COVID-19 samples. T cells, B-cell-depleted T cells, or PBMCs provided the cDNA or gDNA that served as material.

Germline assignment: CDR1 LGHNA and CDR2 YNFKEQ. The V end lost 0 bases, the J end lost 10 bases, and 11 bases lay between the germline ends. This CDR3 comprises 13 residues. The cohort comprised adults aged about 18 to 89 years residing in approximately 25 US areas. Cohort assignment relied on participant-reported clinical history. Produced via immunoSEQ multiplex PCR; TCRdb's table is partial and in-frame only. The data contain about 280,000 clones, around 93% of them singletons. The sequence was obtained from a man aged 35 to 55 who had been exposed to COVID-19. Sequenced: PBMCs or T cells enriched from blood (not recorded which). This rearrangement joins TRBV4-2 to TRBJ2-3, with a weak D call TRBD2 (6 bases). Here the CDR3 DNA reads TGTGCCAGCAGCCAAGATGGGACTGTGGCGCAGTATTTT. Its translation: CASSQDGTVAQYF.